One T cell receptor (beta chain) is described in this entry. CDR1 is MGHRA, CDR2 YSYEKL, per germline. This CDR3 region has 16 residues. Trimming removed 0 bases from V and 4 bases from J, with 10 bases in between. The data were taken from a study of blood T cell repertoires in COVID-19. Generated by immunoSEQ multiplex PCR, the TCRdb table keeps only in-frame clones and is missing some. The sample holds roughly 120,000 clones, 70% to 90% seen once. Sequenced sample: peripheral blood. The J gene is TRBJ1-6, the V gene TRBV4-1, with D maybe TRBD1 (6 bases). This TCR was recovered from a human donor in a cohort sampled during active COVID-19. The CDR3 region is CASSQEAGAYNSPLHF. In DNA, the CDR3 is TGCGCCAGCAGCCAAGAGGCGGGGGCTTATAATTCACCCCTCCACTTT.